These 29 T cell receptor beta chains were all obtained from the same sample, sequenced in a study of blood T cell repertoires in COVID-19. Some clones are missing from TCRdb's copy, which holds only in-frame ones; the method was immunoSEQ multiplex PCR. The data contain about 130,000 clones, 65% to 85% of them seen just once; the ten biggest clones take up about 17%. The specimen sequenced was peripheral blood. All receptors derive from a man aged 25-45 years with COVID-19, enrolled during active disease.

V usage is TRBV30 and J usage is TRBJ2-7; 8 nucleotides align to TRBD2. CDR3 length: 13 residues. The V segment lost 4 bases and the J segment 3 bases; nucleotides outside the gene matches: 5. Germline V gene lookup returns CDR1 GTSNPN and CDR2 SVGIG (reference sequence). DNA of the CDR3: TGTGCCTGGACGGGGGGGCAGTACTACGAGCAGTACTTC. Its protein is CAWTGGQYYEQYF.

The V gene is TRBV6-5, the J gene TRBJ1-3, with TRBD1 matching over 7 bases. Germline values: CDR1 MNHEY, CDR2 SVGAGI. V shed 7 bases and J 2 bases; nucleotides not matched to a gene: 8. The length of the CDR3 is 15 residues. The CDR3 DNA reads TGTGCCAGCAAAGTAGACAGGGACCCTGGAAACACCATATATTTT. This sequence encodes CASKVDRDPGNTIYF.

The CDR3 bases are TGCGCCAGCAGCTTCGTGGCGGGTGGCACAGATACGCAGTATTTT. Translated: CASSFVAGGTDTQYF. The V gene is TRBV5-1, the J gene TRBJ2-3, with TRBD2 as a possible D gene (5 bases). The CDR3 loop spans 15 amino acids. Germline assignment: CDR1 SGHRS and CDR2 YFSETQ. V dropped 2 bases and J dropped 1 base, with 11 bases sitting between them.

This chain connects TRBV7-9 to TRBJ2-3; D is uncertain. With 5 bases removed from V and 1 base from J, the gap between germline ends came to 13 bases. Germline V gene data show CDR1 as SEHNR and CDR2 as FQNEAQ (reference sequence). The CDR3 is 15 residues long. As DNA, the CDR3 is TGTGCCAGCAGCCCGACTTCCTCCGGCACAGATACGCAGTATTTT. Translating gives CASSPTSSGTDTQYF.

To note about this clone: A junction boundary mismatches the germline segment, possibly from a read error. The chain couples TRBV7-6 to TRBJ2-3; TRBD2 matches at 8 bases. This CDR3 contains 14 residues. In germline, CDR1 is SGHVS, CDR2 FNYEAQ. Here the CDR3 DNA reads TGTGCCTGCAGCCTGTCGGGGGGGGCAGATACGCAGTATTTT. Translated, it gives CACSLSGGADTQYF.

The genes are TRBV19 and TRBJ2-3, with 9 bases that match TRBD2. Trimming took 2 bases from V and 4 from J; bases not matched to a gene: 7. The CDR3 is 16 amino acids. Germline-derived CDR1 and CDR2 are LNHDA and SQIVND (reference sequence). The CDR3 bases are TGTGCCAGTAGTATACAGGCGGGAGGGCGCCCAGATACGCAGTATTTT. As protein: CASSIQAGGRPDTQYF.

This clone was detected a few times. The rearrangement joins TRBV19 to TRBJ1-5; TRBD1 might be the D (6 bases). CDR3 length equals 14 residues. V dropped 5 bases and J dropped 7 bases, with 15 bases sitting between them. Germline assignment: CDR1 LNHDA and CDR2 SQIVND (reference sequence). CDR3 amino acids: CASSSDRFGQPQHF. The CDR3 DNA reads as TGTGCCAGTAGTTCTGACAGGTTCGGACAGCCCCAGCATTTT.

The rearrangement uses TRBV27 and TRBJ2-7; D might be TRBD1 (5 bases). Germline V lookup: CDR1 MNHEY, CDR2 SMNVEV (reference sequence). With 3 bases removed from V and 9 bases from J, the gap between germline ends came to 15 bases. The length of the CDR3 is 13 residues. CDR3 sequence reads: CASSFGLGQWQYF. CDR3 DNA: TGTGCCAGCAGTTTCGGTTTGGGGCAGTGGCAGTACTTC.

The sample holds a few counts of this clone. This chain joins TRBV6-1 and TRBJ2-7, with a possible D match to TRBD1 (5 bases). CDR3 length equals 14 residues. Trimming took 2 bases from V and 6 from J, leaving 14 bases between them. Looked up from germline, CDR1 is MNHNS and CDR2 is SASEGT. The CDR3 DNA sequence: TGTGCCAGCAGTGAAACAGGAACCGAAGGCGAGCAGTACTTC. It codes for CASSETGTEGEQYF.

The sample holds a few counts of this clone. The genes are TRBV7-6 and TRBJ1-5, with TRBD1 matching over 8 bases. After removal of 2 bases from V and 5 bases from J, the junction contained 8 bases not matched to a gene. The CDR3 has 16 residues. Germline lookup yields CDR1 SGHVS and CDR2 FNYEAQ. The CDR3 protein is CASSLLGQAGDQPQHF. Written as DNA, the CDR3 is TGTGCCAGCAGCTTATTGGGACAGGCGGGGGATCAGCCCCAGCATTTT.

The genes are TRBV5-1 and TRBJ2-3; 9 bases fit TRBD2. V dropped 6 bases and J dropped 3; count of bases not matched to a gene: 11. The V gene's germline CDR1 is SGHRS and CDR2 YFSETQ. The CDR3 runs to 16 residues. Here the CDR3 reads CASTRSGSGLTDTQYF. DNA of the CDR3: TGCGCCAGCACCCGTAGCGGGAGTGGGTTGACAGATACGCAGTATTTT. The whole variable domain, filled in from reference TRBV5-1 and TRBJ2-3, reads KAGVTQTPRYLIKTRGQQVTLSCSPISGHRSVSWYQQTPGQGLQFLFEYFSETQRNKGNFPGRFSGRQFSNSRSEMNVSTLELGDSALYLCASTRSGSGLTDTQYFGPGTRLTVL.

The chain is built from TRBV9 and TRBJ2-3; perhaps TRBD1 as D (5 bases). CDR3 length: 15 residues. The germline gives CDR1 SGDLS, CDR2 YYNGEE. The V end lost 0 bases, the J end lost 4 bases, and 12 bases lay between the germline ends. In DNA, the CDR3 is TGTGCCAGCAGCGTAGCTCTTCAGGGCCCAGATACGCAGTATTTT. This gives the protein CASSVALQGPDTQYF.

The V call is TRBV4-1, the J call TRBJ2-1; a weak D match, TRBD1 (5 bases). The CDR3 has 16 residues. The V gene lost 1 base and the J gene lost 10 bases, with 20 bases spanning the gap. Looked up from germline, CDR1 is MGHRA and CDR2 is YSYEKL. The CDR3 here is CASSQGRQKGLREQFF. CDR3 sequence (DNA): TGCGCCAGCAGCCAAGGGCGACAGAAAGGCCTTCGGGAGCAGTTCTTC.

This clone was seen only a few times. The chain has TRBV6-5 and TRBJ1-4; maybe TRBD1 (5 bases). Germline V lookup: CDR1 MNHEY, CDR2 SVGAGI. Trimming stripped 10 bases from V and 7 bases from J, with 16 bases between. The CDR3 has 13 amino acids. This chain's CDR3 is CATPGGAGEKLFF. The DNA of the CDR3 is TGTGCCACCCCTGGAGGGGCTGGTGAAAAACTGTTTTTT.

The genes are TRBV6-5 and TRBJ1-2, with 8 bases lining up with TRBD1. The CDR3 length is 13 residues. Germline loops: CDR1 MNHEY, CDR2 SVGAGI. Germline trimming cut 6 bases from V and 8 bases from J; bases unmatched to any gene: 8. The chain's CDR3 is CASSPDREGGYTF. For the CDR3, the DNA is TGTGCCAGCAGCCCGGACAGGGAAGGAGGCTACACCTTC.

This clone was seen more than once but under ten times. V and J are TRBV18 and TRBJ2-1; 9 bases line up with TRBD1. Germline loops: CDR1 KGHSH, CDR2 LQKENI. With V trimmed by 3 bases and J by 7 bases, 10 bases remained unmatched. This CDR3 contains 16 residues. As DNA, the CDR3 is TGTGCCAGCTCACCGTTTCCCGGGACAGGGAGAAATGAGCAGTTCTTC. Translating gives CASSPFPGTGRNEQFF.

The chain employs TRBV18 and TRBJ2-3; possibly TRBD1 for D (5 bases). Germline V lookup: CDR1 KGHSH, CDR2 LQKENI. With 3 bases removed from V and 2 bases from J, the gap between germline ends came to 12 bases. CDR3 length equals 15 residues. The DNA for the CDR3 is TGTGCCAGCTCACCTCAGGGTCCTAACACAGATACGCAGTATTTT. It codes for CASSPQGPNTDTQYF. Drawing the rest from reference TRBV18 and TRBJ2-3, the complete variable domain is NAGVMQNPRHLVRRRGQEARLRCSPMKGHSHVYWYRQLPEEGLKFMVYLQKENIIDESGMPKERFSAEFPKEGPSILRIQQVVRGDSAAYFCASSPQGPNTDTQYFGPGTRLTVL.

V gene TRBV5-1 combines with J gene TRBJ1-4; tentative D call: TRBD1 (5 bases). In germline, CDR1 is SGHRS, CDR2 YFSETQ. Trimming left V 4 bases short and J 6 bases short, with 10 bases between. This CDR3 spans 13 amino acids. The CDR3 DNA sequence: TGCGCCAGCAGCGACGGGGGGGATGAAAAACTGTTTTTT. Translation gives CASSDGGDEKLFF.

V usage is TRBV28 and J usage is TRBJ1-2; tentatively, D is TRBD1 (5 bases). V was shortened by 4 bases and J by 3 bases, with 15 bases between the two germline ends. The V gene's germline CDR1 is MDHEN and CDR2 SYDVKM. CDR3 length equals 15 residues. CDR3 sequence: CASSYPGRGDYGYTF. The CDR3 DNA sequence: TGTGCCAGCAGTTACCCAGGGCGGGGGGACTATGGCTACACCTTC.

The rearrangement links TRBV19 to TRBJ1-1, with TRBD1 as a possible D gene (5 bases). The CDR3 is 15 amino acids. Trimming shortened V by 8 bases and J by 0 bases, and 16 bases separated the two germline ends. Germline values: CDR1 LNHDA, CDR2 SQIVND (reference sequence). The CDR3 region has the DNA TGTGCCAGTGGCGACCTGGGGGGGGTGAACACTGAAGCTTTCTTT. Its protein product is CASGDLGGVNTEAFF.

There are many counts of this clone. This chain joins TRBV11-3 and TRBJ1-6, with TRBD1 identical over 8 bases. This CDR3 is built from 14 residues. Germline CDR1 SGHNT, CDR2 YENEEA. V was pared by 5 bases and J by 7 bases, with 4 bases of the junction left unmatched. CDR3 residues: CASSLDRENSPLHF. The CDR3 region has the DNA TGTGCCAGCAGCCTGGACAGGGAAAATTCACCCCTCCACTTT.

This chain's CDR3 is CASSRPGQAYEQYF. CDR3 nucleotides: TGTGCCAGCAGTCGCCCGGGACAGGCCTACGAGCAGTACTTC. The chain joins TRBV11-2 to TRBJ2-7; 8 positions match TRBD1. V trimming: 6 bases; J trimming: 2 bases; junction bases outside the gene matches: 6. The CDR3 is made up of 14 amino acids. From germline, CDR1 is SGHAT and CDR2 FQNNGV.

The chain uses TRBV7-2 and TRBJ2-7; 8 bases agree with TRBD1. The length of the CDR3 is 14 residues. J was trimmed by 4 bases and V by 2 bases; bases with no gene match: 4. The germline CDR1 and CDR2 sequences are SGHTA and FQGNSA. The chain's CDR3 is CASSLPGGWYEQYF. Here the CDR3 DNA reads TGTGCCAGCAGCTTACCAGGGGGCTGGTACGAGCAGTACTTC.

V is TRBV7-2 and J is TRBJ1-5; weak D call: TRBD1 (5 bases). The CDR3 contains 14 residues. V was pared by 1 base and J by 7 bases, with 11 bases between. CDR1 and CDR2 from the germline V gene are SGHTA and FQGNSA. The CDR3 here is CASSLGGDGQPQHF. DNA for the CDR3: TGTGCCAGCAGCTTAGGGGGGGACGGGCAGCCCCAGCATTTT.

The V call is TRBV5-1, the J call TRBJ2-3; D might be TRBD1 (6 bases). V lost 4 bases and J lost 2, with 20 bases in between. CDR1 and CDR2 (germline): SGHRS, YFSETQ. This CDR3 is 17 amino acids long. CDR3 in amino acids: CASSPKTGWSSTDTQYF. In nucleotides, the CDR3 is TGCGCCAGCAGCCCGAAAACAGGGTGGTCTTCCACAGATACGCAGTATTTT.

This clone was seen just once. The chain carries TRBV18 and TRBJ2-1, with 10 bases that match TRBD2. The J segment lost 3 bases and the V segment lost 1 base, leaving 0 bases of the junction unmatched. The CDR3 has 15 residues. The germline gives CDR1 KGHSH, CDR2 LQKENI. The CDR3 region has the DNA TGTGCCAGCTCACCACTAGCGGGGGGCTACAATGAGCAGTTCTTC. Translating it yields CASSPLAGGYNEQFF.

The chain links TRBV25-1 to TRBJ2-5; 7 bases map to TRBD1. The germline V gene encodes CDR1 MGHDK and CDR2 SYGVNS. V gave up 2 bases and J gave up 5 bases; unmatched junction bases: 11. The CDR3 extends over 16 amino acids. The CDR3 region is CASSEVGRGRLETQYF. In DNA form, the CDR3 reads TGTGCCAGCAGTGAAGTTGGAAGGGGGCGGTTGGAGACCCAGTACTTC.

The chain is built from TRBV6-5 and TRBJ2-1; D remains ambiguous. This CDR3 comprises 13 residues. In germline, CDR1 is MNHEY, CDR2 SVGAGI. V lost 5 bases, J lost 8 bases, and 13 bases lay in between. The CDR3 DNA is TGTGCCAGCAGTCAGCGCCGGGTAGATGAGCAGTTCTTC. Amino acids: CASSQRRVDEQFF.

The chain couples TRBV29-1 to TRBJ2-3, with 9 bases matching TRBD2. With 5 bases clipped from V and 2 bases from J, the junction kept 5 bases outside the gene matches. There are 14 residues in the CDR3. Germline lookup yields CDR1 SQVTM and CDR2 ANQGSEA. The CDR3, as DNA: TGCAGCGTTCCAGCTAGCGGGACCACAGATACGCAGTATTTT. It translates to CSVPASGTTDTQYF.